The 20 T cell receptor beta chains in this list originate from one sample, sequenced in a study of blood T cell repertoires in COVID-19. This table comes from immunoSEQ multiplex PCR, and its TCRdb copy is limited to in-frame clones, with some not included. The sample has 90,000 to 140,000 clones; 65% to 90% are singletons. Material: peripheral blood. The receptors originated from a man at least 80 years old with acute or convalescent COVID-19.

This chain connects TRBV10-1 to TRBJ2-7; 7 bases are a match to TRBD1. V shed 8 bases and J 4 bases; nucleotides not matched to a gene: 2. The CDR3 runs to 11 residues. Per germline, CDR1 WNHNN and CDR2 SYGVQD (reference sequence). CDR3 sequence (DNA): TGCGCCAGCGGGACAGAGTACGAGCAGTACTTC. Translation: CASGTEYEQYF.

The rearrangement joins TRBV7-9 to TRBJ2-1; 9 bases fit TRBD1. V shed 7 bases and J 7 bases; nucleotides not matched to a gene: 14. This CDR3 spans 16 amino acids. CDR1 and CDR2 from the germline V gene are SEHNR and FQNEAQ (reference sequence). The CDR3 nucleotides read TGTGCCAGCACCAGCCAGGGGACAGGGAGGTTGAATGAGCAGTTCTTC. Protein product: CASTSQGTGRLNEQFF.

This chain connects TRBV30 to TRBJ1-4, with D possibly matching TRBD1 (6 bases). CDR1 is GTSNPN and CDR2 is SVGIG in the germline V gene (reference sequence). V gave up 3 bases and J gave up 4 bases, with 12 bases separating them. The CDR3 length is 14 residues. DNA of the CDR3: TGTGCCTGGAGCCAAGGGACAAGTAATGAAAAACTGTTTTTT. It is translated as CAWSQGTSNEKLFF. Supplemented by reference TRBV30 and TRBJ1-4, the full variable domain reads SQTIHQWPATLVQPVGSPLSLECTVEGTSNPNLYWYRQAAGRGLQLLFYSVGIGQISSEVPQNLSASRPQDRQFILSSKKLLLSDSGFYLCAWSQGTSNEKLFFGSGTQLSVL.

This clone appeared a single time. J is TRBJ1-5 and V is TRBV28, with D perhaps matching TRBD1 (5 bases). The CDR3 covers 15 residues. The V end lost 6 bases, the J end lost 6 bases, and 18 bases lay between the germline ends. CDR1 is MDHEN, CDR2 SYDVKM, per germline. The CDR3, as DNA: TGTGCCAGCAGCCGGATGCATAGGGGTGCTCAGCCCCAGCATTTT. It yields the protein CASSRMHRGAQPQHF.

The V call is TRBV3-1 (or the pseudogene TRBV3-2), the J call TRBJ2-2; D gene unclear. CDR1 and CDR2 (germline): LGHDT, YNNKEL (reference sequence). V was cut by 1 base and J by 7 bases, with 4 bases left in between. This CDR3 is built from 12 residues. CDR3 protein: CASSQAVGELFF. CDR3 bases: TGTGCCAGCAGCCAAGCGGTCGGGGAGCTGTTTTTT.

The chain links TRBV5-5 to TRBJ2-7; the match to TRBD2 covers 8 bases. The CDR3 runs 16 residues. Germline values: CDR1 SGHKS, CDR2 YYEKEE (reference sequence). The trim removed 2 bases at V and 6 bases at J, leaving 13 bases unmatched. CDR3 region: CASSFNEGLVNPEQYF. In DNA, the CDR3 is TGTGCCAGCAGCTTTAATGAGGGACTAGTTAATCCCGAGCAGTACTTC. The full variable domain, its missing parts supplied by reference TRBV5-5 and TRBJ2-7, is DAGVTQSPTHLIKTRGQQVTLRCSPISGHKSVSWYQQVLGQGPQFIFQYYEKEERGRGNFPDRFSARQFPNYSSELNVNALLLGDSALYLCASSFNEGLVNPEQYFGPGTRLTVT.

The chain carries TRBV7-8 and TRBJ1-4; 7 bases are a match to TRBD1. The V segment lost 5 bases and the J segment 3 bases; nucleotides outside the gene matches: 6. From germline, CDR1 is SGHVS and CDR2 FQNEAQ. This CDR3 spans 15 amino acids. Written as DNA, the CDR3 is TGTGCCAGCAGCATAAACAGGGGAGCTAATGAAAAACTGTTTTTT. Translated: CASSINRGANEKLFF.

The chain employs TRBV6-5 and TRBJ1-2; D possibly corresponds to TRBD1 (6 bases). V dropped 6 bases and J dropped 4 bases, with 15 bases sitting between them. The V gene's germline CDR1 is MNHEY and CDR2 SVGAGI. This CDR3 comprises 14 residues. CDR3 region: CASSATGLLYGYTF. CDR3 DNA: TGTGCCAGCAGCGCCACAGGGCTCCTCTATGGCTACACCTTC.

The V call is TRBV28, the J call TRBJ2-7; 9 bases align to TRBD1. This CDR3 has 15 residues. The junction had 4 bases not matched to a gene; V was cut back by 4 bases and J by 0 bases. Germline CDR1 is MDHEN and CDR2 is SYDVKM. CDR3 residues: CASSWGQGRSYEQYF. The CDR3 DNA reads TGTGCCAGCAGTTGGGGACAGGGACGCTCCTACGAGCAGTACTTC.

This clone was picked up a small number of times. This chain connects TRBV18 to TRBJ2-1, with unresolved D. CDR1 KGHSH and CDR2 LQKENI come from the germline V gene. With 2 bases removed from V and 5 bases from J, the gap between germline ends came to 13 bases. The CDR3 runs to 15 residues. The CDR3 DNA follows: TGTGCCAGCTCACCAAGAGTTAACGTCGACAATGAGCAGTTCTTC. Protein: CASSPRVNVDNEQFF.

This chain links TRBV10-3 with TRBJ2-1; tentatively, D is TRBD1 (5 bases). CDR1 is ENHRY, CDR2 SYGVKD, per germline. The ends were cut back, 3 bases at V and 4 bases at J, with 13 bases in the middle. The CDR3 covers 15 residues. The CDR3, as DNA: TGTGCCATCAGTGATTTAGGGGCAACGTACAATGAGCAGTTCTTC. Protein product: CAISDLGATYNEQFF.

The V gene is TRBV29-1, the J gene TRBJ2-7; possibly TRBD1 for D (5 bases). Germline V gene data show CDR1 as SQVTM and CDR2 as ANQGSEA. The V end lost 4 bases, the J end lost 0 bases, and 10 bases lay between the germline ends. The CDR3 is 13 amino acids. The CDR3 loop is CSVGWGFSYEQYF. The CDR3 DNA reads TGCAGCGTTGGCTGGGGCTTCTCCTACGAGCAGTACTTC.

The V call is TRBV9, the J call TRBJ2-2, with 8 positions matching TRBD1. Germline CDR1 reads SGDLS; CDR2 reads YYNGEE. The CDR3 has 15 residues. V shed 0 bases and J 6 bases; nucleotides not matched to a gene: 4. The CDR3 coding sequence is TGTGCCAGCAGCGTAGGACAGGGGTGGCCCGGGGAGCTGTTTTTT. Protein product: CASSVGQGWPGELFF.

The chain uses TRBV7-2 and TRBJ1-2; perhaps TRBD1 as D (5 bases). The CDR3 totals 13 residues. V gave up 5 bases and J gave up 14 bases, with 21 bases separating them. Germline values: CDR1 SGHTA, CDR2 FQGNSA. This CDR3 is CASSPQHLLTETF. The CDR3 region has the DNA TGTGCCAGCAGCCCCCAACACCTTTTGACAGAAACCTTC.

The genes are TRBV5-5 and TRBJ2-1; 9 bases agree with TRBD2. Germline loops: CDR1 SGHKS, CDR2 YYEKEE (reference sequence). The trim removed 2 bases at V and 4 bases at J, leaving 7 bases unmatched. CDR3 length equals 16 residues. For the CDR3, the DNA is TGTGCCAGCAGCTTTCTAGCGGGACGACTTTACAATGAGCAGTTCTTC. It encodes CASSFLAGRLYNEQFF.

The V gene is TRBV7-2, the J gene TRBJ2-7, with 10 bases identical to TRBD1. This CDR3 is built from 17 residues. Germline loops: CDR1 SGHTA, CDR2 FQGNSA. The junction had 7 bases not matched to a gene; V was cut back by 0 bases and J by 2 bases. The CDR3 sequence is CASSLAVDRGWAYEQYF. The CDR3 DNA follows: TGTGCCAGCAGCTTAGCGGTGGACAGGGGGTGGGCCTACGAGCAGTACTTC.

A few counts support this clone. V gene TRBV29-1 combines with J gene TRBJ1-1; D gene unclear. Deletions cut 2 bases from V and 1 base from J, with 5 bases between. Germline V gives CDR1 SQVTM, CDR2 ANQGSEA. The CDR3 sequence is 12 residues long. This CDR3 is CSVESGNTEAFF. The CDR3 DNA is TGCAGCGTTGAATCAGGGAACACTGAAGCTTTCTTT.

This chain's CDR3 is CATSEYLRDSIAYEQYF. The DNA of the CDR3 is TGTGCCACCAGTGAATACCTCCGGGACAGTATCGCCTACGAGCAGTACTTC. This chain uses TRBV24-1 with TRBJ2-7, with 7 bases matching TRBD1. The CDR3 runs to 17 residues. Per germline, CDR1 KGHDR and CDR2 SFDVKD. V lost 4 bases, J lost 2 bases, and 13 bases stayed unmatched.

This chain connects TRBV5-1 to TRBJ2-5; D gene uncertain. Germline-derived CDR1 and CDR2 are SGHRS and YFSETQ. The CDR3 contains 13 residues. Between the trimmed V and J ends, which lost 0 bases and 3 bases, there was a span of 6 bases. The CDR3 coding sequence is TGCGCCAGCAGCTTGGTGCCGGAAGAGACCCAGTACTTC. As protein: CASSLVPEETQYF.

V usage is TRBV2 and J usage is TRBJ2-2; D is ambiguous. V was shortened by 7 bases and J by 2 bases, with 11 bases between the two germline ends. CDR1 and CDR2 (germline): SNHLY, FYNNEI. The CDR3 has 14 residues. The CDR3 spells CASKAGVNTGELFF. DNA of the CDR3: TGTGCCAGCAAGGCAGGCGTAAACACCGGGGAGCTGTTTTTT.